The clone carrying this T cell receptor (beta chain) was found many times. MiXCR, run by TCRdb on the 5' RACE reads, gives a single entry per CDR3 protein. The sample lists about 69,000 distinct CDR3 sequences; 5% to 6.5% were seen once. This CDR3 has 14 amino acids. V lost 4 bases, J lost 2 bases, and 3 bases stayed unmatched. Germline CDR1 SGHRS, CDR2 YFSETQ. This entry is derived from a study of T cells after yellow fever vaccination. Here the sequenced sample was CD4+ T cells sorted from PBMCs, taken approximately 16 days after the first yellow fever vaccination. The TCR comes from a man between 18 and 29 years old who received the YFV17D yellow fever vaccine. This chain connects TRBV5-1 to TRBJ2-5; TRBD1 matches 9 bases. The DNA of the CDR3 is TGCGCCAGCAGCCCGGACAGGGGACAAGAGACCCAGTACTTC. Translating gives CASSPDRGQETQYF.